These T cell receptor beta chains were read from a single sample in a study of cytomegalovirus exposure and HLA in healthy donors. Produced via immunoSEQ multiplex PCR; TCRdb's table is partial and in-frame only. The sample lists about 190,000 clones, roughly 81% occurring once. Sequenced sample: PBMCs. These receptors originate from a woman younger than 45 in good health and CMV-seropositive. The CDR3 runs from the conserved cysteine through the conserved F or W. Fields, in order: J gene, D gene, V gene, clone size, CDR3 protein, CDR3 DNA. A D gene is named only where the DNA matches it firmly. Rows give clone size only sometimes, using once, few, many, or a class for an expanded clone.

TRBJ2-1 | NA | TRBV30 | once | CAWRIRGSDFDEQFF | TGTGCCTGGAGAATTAGAGGGAGCGATTTCGATGAGCAGTTCTTC
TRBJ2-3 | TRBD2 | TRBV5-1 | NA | CASSFGAGGGDTQYF | TGCGCCAGCAGCTTTGGAGCGGGAGGCGGGGATACGCAGTATTTT
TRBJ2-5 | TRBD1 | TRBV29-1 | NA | CSVDWGRGRGETQYF | TGCAGCGTTGATTGGGGCAGGGGGCGCGGAGAGACCCAGTACTTC
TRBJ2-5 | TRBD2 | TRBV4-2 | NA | CASSQASGSGETQYF | TGTGCCAGCAGCCAAGCTAGCGGGAGTGGGGAGACCCAGTACTTC
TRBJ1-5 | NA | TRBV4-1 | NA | CASSQDLPGRNQPQHF | TGCGCCAGCAGCCAAGATCTACCGGGAAGGAATCAGCCCCAGCATTTT
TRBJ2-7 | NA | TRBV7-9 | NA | CASSFGGTSYEQYF | TGTGCCAGCAGCTTTGGGGGGACCTCCTACGAGCAGTACTTC
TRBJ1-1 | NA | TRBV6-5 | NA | CASSYLRGTEAFF | TGTGCCAGCAGTTACTTGAGAGGGACTGAAGCTTTCTTT
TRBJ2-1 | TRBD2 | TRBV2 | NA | CASSDTGTSGRAFSYNEQFF | TGTGCCAGCAGTGATACCGGGACTAGCGGGAGGGCCTTCTCCTACAATGAGCAGTTCTTC
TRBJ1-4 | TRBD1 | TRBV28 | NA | CASSLVTGVGTFEKLFF | TGTGCCAGCAGTTTAGTGACAGGGGTGGGGACTTTTGAAAAACTGTTTTTT
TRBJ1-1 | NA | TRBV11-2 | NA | CASSLVTANTEAFF | TGTGCCAGCAGCTTAGTAACAGCAAACACTGAAGCTTTCTTT
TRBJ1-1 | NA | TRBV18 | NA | CASSPLAGTEAFF | TGTGCCAGCTCACCACTTGCGGGGACTGAAGCTTTCTTT
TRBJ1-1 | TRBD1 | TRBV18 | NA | CASSPVQGEAFF | TGTGCCAGCTCACCAGTACAGGGGGAAGCTTTCTTT
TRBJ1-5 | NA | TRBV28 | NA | CASSWVRGNQPQHF | TGTGCCAGCAGTTGGGTTAGGGGGAATCAGCCCCAGCATTTT
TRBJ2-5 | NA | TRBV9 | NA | CASSALSGVETQYF | TGTGCCAGCAGCGCCCTTAGCGGTGTGGAGACCCAGTACTTC
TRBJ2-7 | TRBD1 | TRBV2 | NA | CASRGGTGIPHEQYF | TGTGCCAGCAGAGGGGGGACAGGGATCCCCCACGAGCAGTACTTC
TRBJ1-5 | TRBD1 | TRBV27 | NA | CASSSTGWSSQPQHF | TGTGCCAGCAGTTCGACAGGGTGGTCGTCTCAGCCCCAGCATTTT
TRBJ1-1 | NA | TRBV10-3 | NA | CATFGGLNTEAFF | TGTGCCACCTTCGGGGGGTTGAACACTGAAGCTTTCTTT
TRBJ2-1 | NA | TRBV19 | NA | CASGIWIAENNEQFF | TGTGCCTCCGGGATCTGGATAGCGGAAAACAATGAGCAGTTCTTC
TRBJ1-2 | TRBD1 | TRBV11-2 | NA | CASSRAGTGYGYTF | TGTGCCAGCAGCCGGGCTGGGACAGGCTATGGCTACACCTTC
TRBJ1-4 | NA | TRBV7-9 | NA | CASTREGTSTNEKLFF | TGTGCCAGCACCCGTGAGGGGACTTCAACTAATGAAAAACTGTTTTTT
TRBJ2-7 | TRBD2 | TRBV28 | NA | CASSLLAGVHEQYF | TGTGCCAGCAGTTTGCTAGCGGGAGTCCACGAGCAGTACTTC
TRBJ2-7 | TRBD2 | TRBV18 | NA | CASSPTSGLGDYEQYF | TGTGCCAGCTCACCCACCTCGGGACTAGGGGATTACGAGCAGTACTTC
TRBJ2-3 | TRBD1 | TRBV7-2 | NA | CASSLRQGLDTQYF | TGTGCCAGCAGCTTACGACAGGGGTTAGATACGCAGTATTTT
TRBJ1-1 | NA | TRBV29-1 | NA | CSVGGMNTEAFF | TGCAGCGTGGGGGGAATGAACACTGAAGCTTTCTTT
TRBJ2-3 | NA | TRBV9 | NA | CASSVGGDTQYF | TGTGCCAGCAGCGTAGGAGGCGATACGCAGTATTTT
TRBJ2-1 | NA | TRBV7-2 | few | CASSSGPAYNEQFF | TGTGCCAGCAGCAGCGGACCCGCCTACAATGAGCAGTTCTTC
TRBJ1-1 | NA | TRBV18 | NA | CASSPAGGAGTEAFF | TGTGCCAGCTCACCAGCGGGGGGTGCCGGCACTGAAGCTTTCTTT